Included here is one T cell receptor beta chain sequence, with context. The data belong to a study of T cells expressing NK-cell markers. With the 5' RACE reads reprocessed, TCRdb shows one record per CDR3 protein and no DNA. The sample totals about 260,000 distinct CDR3 sequences. The germline CDR1 and CDR2 sequences are SGHRS and YFSETQ. The CDR3 consists of 16 residues. This receptor was obtained from a man younger than 30 in good health. The genes are TRBV5-1 and TRBJ2-3; TCRdb's assignment of TRBD2 cannot be checked, as there is no DNA. The sample comprised blood T cells: a sorted CD56 or NKG2C T cell subset, CD4+ or CD8+ T cells, or bulk PBMC T cells (not recorded which). The CDR3 protein is CASSLAGTGFTDTQYF.